This section outlines one T cell receptor beta chain sequence together with its context. As yet, its antigen is unknown. This specimen comes from a study of OX40 agonist ivuxolimab in advanced cancers. Study-level background: Three patients, one with hepatocellular carcinoma and two with cutaneous melanoma, achieved partial responses. General study points: Among the nonresponders, some also had low normalized T-cell clonal expansion.

Sequencing used immunoSEQ multiplex PCR; TCRdb keeps in-frame clones, though not all of them. The data show tens of thousands of clones, with 70% to 90% seen just once and 0.3% to 0.35% held by the top ten. This TCR was recovered from an adult with an advanced solid tumor such as melanoma, head and neck, liver or kidney cancer. The sample was CD4+ or CD8+ T cells sorted from blood, taken in a trial of the OX40 agonist ivuxolimab.

CDR3 loop: CASSFGRTGGTYEQYF. The CDR3 region has the DNA TGTGCCAGCAGCTTCGGTAGGACAGGGGGAACCTACGAGCAGTACTTC. The V and J genes are TRBV5-4 and TRBJ2-7, with 10 positions matching TRBD1. V shed 2 bases, J shed 2 bases, and the junction held 7 bases outside the gene matches. Germline loops: CDR1 SGHNT, CDR2 YYREEE (reference sequence). The CDR3 has 16 residues.